This TCR beta chain is from a study of beta chain features in type 1 diabetes. Study-level points and caveats: VDJ junctions from type 1 diabetes patients carried fewer insertions and larger deletions.

As concerns this clone: Its target is unknown.

What was sequenced were expressed TCRB transcripts, since all of the isolated RNA had been reverse transcribed. Some clones are missing from TCRdb's copy, which holds only in-frame ones; the method was immunoSEQ multiplex PCR. The sample lists under 950,000 clones, about 17% occurring once. CDR1 and CDR2 (germline): SNHLY, FYNNEI. The CDR3 extends over 13 amino acids. The germline V and J ends were trimmed by 5 bases and 5 bases, with 9 bases remaining between them. The chain is built from TRBV2 and TRBJ2-2, with a weak D call TRBD2 (5 bases). The TCR comes from a woman aged 18-29 years in good health. Sequencing was carried out using naive CD4+ T cells from blood. CDR3 nucleotide sequence: TGTGCCAGCAGTTCGCGGGTGACCGGGGAGCTGTTTTTT. Encoded protein: CASSSRVTGELFF. The full variable domain, in which reference TRBV2 and TRBJ2-2 provide the parts outside the CDR3, is EPEVTQTPSHQVTQMGQEVILRCVPISNHLYFYWYRQILGQKVEFLVSFYNNEISEKSEIFDDQFSVERPDGSNFTLKIRSTKLEDSAMYFCASSSRVTGELFFGEGSRLTVL.